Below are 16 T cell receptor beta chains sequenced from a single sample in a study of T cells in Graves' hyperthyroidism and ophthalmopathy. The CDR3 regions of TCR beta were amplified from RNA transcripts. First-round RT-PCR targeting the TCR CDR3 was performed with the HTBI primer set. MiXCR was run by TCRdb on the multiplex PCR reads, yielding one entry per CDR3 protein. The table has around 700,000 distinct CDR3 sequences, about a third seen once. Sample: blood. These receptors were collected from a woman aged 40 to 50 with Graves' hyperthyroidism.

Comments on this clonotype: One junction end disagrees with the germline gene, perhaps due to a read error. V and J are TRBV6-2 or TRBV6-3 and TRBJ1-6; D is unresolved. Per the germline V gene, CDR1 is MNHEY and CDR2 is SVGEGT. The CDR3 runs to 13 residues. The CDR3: CASRYFMSSPLHF. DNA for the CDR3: TGTGCCAGCAGATACTTTATGAGTTCACCCCTCCACTTT.

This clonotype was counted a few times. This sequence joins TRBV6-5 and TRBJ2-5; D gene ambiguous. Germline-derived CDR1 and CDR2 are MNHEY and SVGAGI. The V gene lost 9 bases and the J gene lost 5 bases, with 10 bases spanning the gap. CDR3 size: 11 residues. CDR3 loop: CARYDRETQYF. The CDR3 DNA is TGTGCCAGGTACGACCGGGAGACCCAGTACTTC.

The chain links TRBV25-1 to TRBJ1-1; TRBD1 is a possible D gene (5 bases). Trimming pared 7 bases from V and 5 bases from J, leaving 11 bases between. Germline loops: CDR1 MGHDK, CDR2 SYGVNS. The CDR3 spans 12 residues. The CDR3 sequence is CASKAAGTEAFF. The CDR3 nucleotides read TGTGCCAGCAAGGCAGCAGGGACTGAAGCTTTCTTT.

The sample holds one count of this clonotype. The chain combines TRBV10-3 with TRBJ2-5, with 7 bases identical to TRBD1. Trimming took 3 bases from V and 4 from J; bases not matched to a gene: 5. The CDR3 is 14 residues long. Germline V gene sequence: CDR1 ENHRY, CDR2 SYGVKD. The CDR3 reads CAISERQGRETQYF. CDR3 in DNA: TGTGCCATCAGTGAAAGACAGGGTCGAGAGACCCAGTACTTC.

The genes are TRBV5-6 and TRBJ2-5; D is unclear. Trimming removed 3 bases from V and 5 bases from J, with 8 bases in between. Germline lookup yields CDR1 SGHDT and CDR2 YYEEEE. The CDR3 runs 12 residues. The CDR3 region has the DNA TGTGCCAGCAGCTATTTAATGGAGACCCAGTACTTC. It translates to CASSYLMETQYF.

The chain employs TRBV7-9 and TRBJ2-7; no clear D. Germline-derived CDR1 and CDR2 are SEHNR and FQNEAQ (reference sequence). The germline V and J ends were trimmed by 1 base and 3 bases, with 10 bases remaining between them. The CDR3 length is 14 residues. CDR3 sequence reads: CASSLDGRNYEQYF. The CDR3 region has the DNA TGTGCCAGCAGCTTAGATGGCAGGAACTACGAGCAGTACTTC.

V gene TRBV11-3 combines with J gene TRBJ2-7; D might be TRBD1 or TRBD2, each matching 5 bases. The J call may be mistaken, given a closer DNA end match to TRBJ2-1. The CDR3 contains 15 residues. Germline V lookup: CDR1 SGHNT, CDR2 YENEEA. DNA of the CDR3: TGTGCCAGCAGCTTAGTAGGGGACCCCGGCAATGAGCAGTTCTTC. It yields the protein CASSLVGDPGNEQFF.

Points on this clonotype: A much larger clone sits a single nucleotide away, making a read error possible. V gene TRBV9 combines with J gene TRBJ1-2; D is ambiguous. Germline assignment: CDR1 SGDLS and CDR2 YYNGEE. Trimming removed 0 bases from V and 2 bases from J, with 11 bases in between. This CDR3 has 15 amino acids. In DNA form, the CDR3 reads TGTGCCAGCAGCGTAGGAGGAAGTAGCAACTATGGCTACACCTTC. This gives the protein CASSVGGSSNYGYTF.

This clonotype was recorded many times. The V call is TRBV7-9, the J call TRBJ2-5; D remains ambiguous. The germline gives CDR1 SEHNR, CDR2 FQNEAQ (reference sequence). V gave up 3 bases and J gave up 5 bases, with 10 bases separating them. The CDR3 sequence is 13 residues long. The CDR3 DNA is TGTGCCAGCAGCTTGTCGGATTGGGAGACCCAGTACTTC. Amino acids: CASSLSDWETQYF.

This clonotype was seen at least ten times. In DNA form, the CDR3 reads TGTGCCAGCAGCACCACTAGCTCCGGCGGGGAGCTGTTTTTT. As protein: CASSTTSSGGELFF. The V gene is TRBV7-2, the J gene TRBJ2-2; weak D call: TRBD2 (6 bases). This CDR3 has 14 residues. From germline, CDR1 is SGHTA and CDR2 FQGNSA. V shed 5 bases and J shed 7 bases, with 14 bases lying between them.

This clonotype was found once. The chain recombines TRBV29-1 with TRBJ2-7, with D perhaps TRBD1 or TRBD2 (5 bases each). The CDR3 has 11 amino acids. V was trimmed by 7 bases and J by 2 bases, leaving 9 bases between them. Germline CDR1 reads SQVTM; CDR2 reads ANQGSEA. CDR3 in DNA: TGCAGCGCCTGGGACCCCTACGAGCAGTACTTC. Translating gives CSAWDPYEQYF.

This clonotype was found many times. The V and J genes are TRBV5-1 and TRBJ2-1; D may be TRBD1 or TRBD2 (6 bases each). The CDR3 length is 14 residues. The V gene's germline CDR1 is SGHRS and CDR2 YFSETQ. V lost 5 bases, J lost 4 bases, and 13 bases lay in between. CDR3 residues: CASSPGGGYNEQFF. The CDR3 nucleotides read TGCGCCAGCAGTCCCGGGGGCGGGTACAATGAGCAGTTCTTC.

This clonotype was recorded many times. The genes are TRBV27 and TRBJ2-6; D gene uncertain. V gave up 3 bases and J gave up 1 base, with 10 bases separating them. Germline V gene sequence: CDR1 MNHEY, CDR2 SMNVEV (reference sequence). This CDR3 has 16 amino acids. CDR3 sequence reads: CASSFAGRSGANVLTF. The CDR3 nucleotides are TGTGCCAGCAGTTTTGCAGGAAGATCTGGGGCCAACGTCCTGACTTTC.

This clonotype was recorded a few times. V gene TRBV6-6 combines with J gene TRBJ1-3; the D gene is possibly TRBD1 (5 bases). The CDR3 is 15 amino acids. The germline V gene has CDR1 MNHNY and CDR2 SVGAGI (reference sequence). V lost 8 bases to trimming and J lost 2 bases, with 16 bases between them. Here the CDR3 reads CASDPPGLPGNTIYF. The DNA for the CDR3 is TGTGCCAGCGACCCGCCAGGGCTCCCTGGAAACACCATATATTTT.

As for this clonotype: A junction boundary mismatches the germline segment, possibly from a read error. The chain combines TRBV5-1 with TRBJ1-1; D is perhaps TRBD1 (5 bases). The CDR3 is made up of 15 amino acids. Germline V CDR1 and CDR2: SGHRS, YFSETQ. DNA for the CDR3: TGCGCCAGCAGCTTGCAGGGTTCAGGCGACACTGAAGCTTCCTTT. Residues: CASSLQGSGDTEASF.

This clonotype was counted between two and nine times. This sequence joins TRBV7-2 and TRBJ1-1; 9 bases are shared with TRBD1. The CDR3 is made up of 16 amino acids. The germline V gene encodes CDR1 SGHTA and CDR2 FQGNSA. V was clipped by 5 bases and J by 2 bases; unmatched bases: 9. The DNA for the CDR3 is TGTGCCAGCAGCGAGGGACAGGGCAAGACCAACACTGAAGCTTTCTTT. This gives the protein CASSEGQGKTNTEAFF.